The sequence of this T cell receptor (beta chain) was determined in a study of blood T cell repertoires in COVID-19. Study details: Samples of COVID-19 (acute and convalescent) were obtained from the United States, Italy and Spain. Nucleic acid was either cDNA or gDNA, and it came from T cells, B-cell-depleted T cells, or PBMCs.

Clones were read by immunoSEQ multiplex PCR, and TCRdb kept only the in-frame ones, dropping some. The sample has approximately 88,000 clones, 87% seen once; the top ten hold around 16%. The length of the CDR3 is 15 residues. CDR1 is SGDLS, CDR2 YYNGEE, per germline. The trim removed 4 bases at V and 5 bases at J, leaving 10 bases unmatched. The clonotype originates from a male donor with acute or convalescent COVID-19. The sequenced sample was peripheral blood. The genes are TRBV9 and TRBJ1-2; 8 bases are shared with TRBD1. CDR3: CASSPRTGMSYGYTF. In nucleotides, the CDR3 is TGTGCCAGCAGCCCACGGACAGGGATGTCTTATGGCTACACCTTC.